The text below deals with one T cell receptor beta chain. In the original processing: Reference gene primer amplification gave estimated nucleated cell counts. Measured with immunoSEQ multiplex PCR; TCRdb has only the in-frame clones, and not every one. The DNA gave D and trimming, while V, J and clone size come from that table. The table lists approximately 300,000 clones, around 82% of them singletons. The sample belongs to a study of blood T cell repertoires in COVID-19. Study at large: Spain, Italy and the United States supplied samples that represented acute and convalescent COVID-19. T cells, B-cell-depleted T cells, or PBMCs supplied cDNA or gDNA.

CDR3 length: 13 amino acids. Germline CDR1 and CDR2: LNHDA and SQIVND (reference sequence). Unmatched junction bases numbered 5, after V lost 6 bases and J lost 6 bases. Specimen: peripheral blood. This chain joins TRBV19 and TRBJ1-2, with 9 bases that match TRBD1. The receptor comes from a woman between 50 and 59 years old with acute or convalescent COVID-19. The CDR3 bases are TGTGCCAGTAGGGGAACAGGGGGCAATGGCTACACCTTC. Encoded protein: CASRGTGGNGYTF.